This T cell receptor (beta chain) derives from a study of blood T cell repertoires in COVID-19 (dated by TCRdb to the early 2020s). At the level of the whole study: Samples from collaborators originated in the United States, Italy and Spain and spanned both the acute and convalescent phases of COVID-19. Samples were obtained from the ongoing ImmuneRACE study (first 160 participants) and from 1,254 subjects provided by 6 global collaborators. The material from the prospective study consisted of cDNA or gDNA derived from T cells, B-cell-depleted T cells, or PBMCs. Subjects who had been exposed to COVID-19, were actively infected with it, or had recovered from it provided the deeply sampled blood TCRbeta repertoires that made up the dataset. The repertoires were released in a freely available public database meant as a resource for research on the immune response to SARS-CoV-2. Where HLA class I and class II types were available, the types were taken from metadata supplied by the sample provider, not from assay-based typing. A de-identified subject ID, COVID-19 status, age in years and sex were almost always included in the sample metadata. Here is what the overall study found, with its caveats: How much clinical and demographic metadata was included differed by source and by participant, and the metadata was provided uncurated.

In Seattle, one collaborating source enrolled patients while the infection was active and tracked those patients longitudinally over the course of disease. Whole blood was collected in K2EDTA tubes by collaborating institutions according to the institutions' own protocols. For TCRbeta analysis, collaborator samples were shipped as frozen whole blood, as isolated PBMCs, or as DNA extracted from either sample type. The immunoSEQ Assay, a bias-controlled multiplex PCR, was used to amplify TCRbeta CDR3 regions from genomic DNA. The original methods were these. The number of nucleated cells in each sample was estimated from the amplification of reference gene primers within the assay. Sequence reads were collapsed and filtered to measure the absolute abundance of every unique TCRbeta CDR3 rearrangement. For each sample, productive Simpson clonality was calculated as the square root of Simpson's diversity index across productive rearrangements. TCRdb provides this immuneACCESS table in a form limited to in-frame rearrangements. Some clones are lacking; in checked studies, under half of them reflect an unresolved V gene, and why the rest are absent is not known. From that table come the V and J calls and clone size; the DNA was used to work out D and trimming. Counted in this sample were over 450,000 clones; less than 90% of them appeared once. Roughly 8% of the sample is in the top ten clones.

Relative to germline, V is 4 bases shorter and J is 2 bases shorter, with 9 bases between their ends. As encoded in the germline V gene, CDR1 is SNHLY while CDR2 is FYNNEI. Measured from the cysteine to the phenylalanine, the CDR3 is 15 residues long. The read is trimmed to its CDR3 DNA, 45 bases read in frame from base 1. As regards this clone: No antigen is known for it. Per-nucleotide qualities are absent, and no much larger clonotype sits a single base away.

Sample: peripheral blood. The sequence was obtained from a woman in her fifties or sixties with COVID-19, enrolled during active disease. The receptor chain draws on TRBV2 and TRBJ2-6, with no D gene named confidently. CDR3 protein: CASSVGLTGANVLTF. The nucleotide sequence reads TGTGCCAGCAGTGTTGGGCTAACTGGGGCCAACGTCCTGACTTTC.